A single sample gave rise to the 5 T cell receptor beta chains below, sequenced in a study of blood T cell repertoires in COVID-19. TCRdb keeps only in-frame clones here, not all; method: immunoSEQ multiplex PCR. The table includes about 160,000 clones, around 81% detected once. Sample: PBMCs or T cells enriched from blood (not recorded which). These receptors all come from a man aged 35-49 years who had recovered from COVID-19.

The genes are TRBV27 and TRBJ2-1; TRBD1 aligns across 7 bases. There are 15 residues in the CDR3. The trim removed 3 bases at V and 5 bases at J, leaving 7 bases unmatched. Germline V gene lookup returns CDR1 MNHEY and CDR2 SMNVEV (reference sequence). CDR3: CASSFLGTVNNEQFF. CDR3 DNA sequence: TGTGCCAGCAGTTTCCTAGGGACAGTAAACAATGAGCAGTTCTTC.

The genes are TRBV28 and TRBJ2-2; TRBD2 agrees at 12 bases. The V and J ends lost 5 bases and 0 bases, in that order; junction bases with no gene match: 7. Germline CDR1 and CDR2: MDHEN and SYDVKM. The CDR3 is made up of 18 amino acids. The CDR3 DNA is TGTGCCAGCAGTCAGGGTGGACTAGCGGGGTCGAACACCGGGGAGCTGTTTTTT. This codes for CASSQGGLAGSNTGELFF.

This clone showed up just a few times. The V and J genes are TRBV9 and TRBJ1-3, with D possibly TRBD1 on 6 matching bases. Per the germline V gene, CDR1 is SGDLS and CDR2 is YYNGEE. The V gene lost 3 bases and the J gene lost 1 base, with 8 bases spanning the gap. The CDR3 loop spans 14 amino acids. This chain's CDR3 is CASSADRSGNTIYF. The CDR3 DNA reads TGTGCCAGCAGCGCCGACAGGTCTGGAAACACCATATATTTT.

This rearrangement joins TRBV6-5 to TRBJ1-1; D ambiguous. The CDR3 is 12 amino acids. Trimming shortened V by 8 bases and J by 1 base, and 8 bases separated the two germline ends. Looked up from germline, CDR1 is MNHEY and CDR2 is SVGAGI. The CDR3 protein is CASGRGNTEAFF. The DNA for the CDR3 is TGTGCCAGCGGTAGAGGGAACACTGAAGCTTTCTTT.

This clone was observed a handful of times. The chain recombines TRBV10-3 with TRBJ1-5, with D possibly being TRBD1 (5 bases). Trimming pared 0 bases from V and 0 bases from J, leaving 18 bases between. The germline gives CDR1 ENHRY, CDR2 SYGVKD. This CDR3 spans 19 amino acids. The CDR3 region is CAISESATGSTHSNQPQHF. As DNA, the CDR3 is TGTGCCATCAGTGAGTCCGCAACAGGTAGCACCCATAGCAATCAGCCCCAGCATTTT.